One sample yielded the 2 T cell receptor beta chains listed below, sequenced in a study of T cell responses to AZD1222 COVID-19 vaccine. Clones were sequenced by immunoSEQ multiplex PCR, and TCRdb holds only the in-frame ones, with some missing. The sample lists 120,000 to 150,000 clones; 85% to 95% were seen once. The sequencing here drew on peripheral blood, taken on day 0 of AZD1222 vaccination. The receptor source for this set is an adult in good health.

This chain uses TRBV10-3 with TRBJ1-6; 10 bases map to TRBD1. V lost 2 bases, J lost 5 bases, and 0 bases stayed unmatched. The CDR3 extends over 15 amino acids. Germline CDR1 ENHRY, CDR2 SYGVKD. The CDR3 nucleotides read TGTGCCATCAGTGAGGGGACAGGGGATAATTCACCCCTCCACTTT. Protein product: CAISEGTGDNSPLHF.

The V and J genes are TRBV7-6 and TRBJ2-2; the D call may be TRBD1 or TRBD2 (7 bases each). The length of the CDR3 is 15 residues. From germline, CDR1 is SGHVS and CDR2 FNYEAQ. Trimming cost V 6 bases and J 7 bases, with 18 bases left between them. The CDR3 DNA is TGTGCCAGCAGGCCTTGGGAGGGGGCGAGCGGGGAGCTGTTTTTT. It specifies CASRPWEGASGELFF.